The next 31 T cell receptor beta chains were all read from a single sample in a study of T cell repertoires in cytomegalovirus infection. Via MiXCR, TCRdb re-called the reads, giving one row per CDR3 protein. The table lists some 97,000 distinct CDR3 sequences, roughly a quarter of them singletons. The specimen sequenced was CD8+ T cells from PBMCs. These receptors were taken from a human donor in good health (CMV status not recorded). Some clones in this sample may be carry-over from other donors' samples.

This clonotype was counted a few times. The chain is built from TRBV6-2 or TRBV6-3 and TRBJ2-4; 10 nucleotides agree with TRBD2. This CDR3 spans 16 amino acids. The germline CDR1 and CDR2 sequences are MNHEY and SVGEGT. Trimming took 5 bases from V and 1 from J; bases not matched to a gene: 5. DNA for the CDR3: TGTGCCAGCAGTCAGCTTAGCGGGGGGGCCAAAAACATTCAGTACTTC. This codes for CASSQLSGGAKNIQYF.

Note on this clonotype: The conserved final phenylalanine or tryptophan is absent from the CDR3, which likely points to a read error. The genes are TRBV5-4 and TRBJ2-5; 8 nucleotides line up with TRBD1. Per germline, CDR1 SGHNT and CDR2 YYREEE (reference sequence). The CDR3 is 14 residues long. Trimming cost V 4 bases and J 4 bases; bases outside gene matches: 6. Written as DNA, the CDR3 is TGTGCCAGCAGCCCGATCGACAGGGGAGAGACCCAGTACTAC. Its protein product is CASSPIDRGETQYY.

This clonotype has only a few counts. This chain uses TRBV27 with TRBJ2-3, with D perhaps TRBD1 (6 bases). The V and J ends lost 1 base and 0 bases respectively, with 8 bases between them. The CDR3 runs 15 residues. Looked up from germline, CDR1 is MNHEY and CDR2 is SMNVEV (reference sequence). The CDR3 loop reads CASSLYRASTDTQYF. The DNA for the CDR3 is TGTGCCAGCAGTTTATACAGGGCTAGCACAGATACGCAGTATTTT.

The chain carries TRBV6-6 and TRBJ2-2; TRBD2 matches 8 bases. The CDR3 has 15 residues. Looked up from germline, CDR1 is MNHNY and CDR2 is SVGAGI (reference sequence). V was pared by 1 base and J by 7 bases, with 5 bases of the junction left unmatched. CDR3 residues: CASSYFSGAGGELFF. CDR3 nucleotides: TGTGCCAGCAGTTACTTTAGCGGGGCCGGCGGGGAGCTGTTTTTT.

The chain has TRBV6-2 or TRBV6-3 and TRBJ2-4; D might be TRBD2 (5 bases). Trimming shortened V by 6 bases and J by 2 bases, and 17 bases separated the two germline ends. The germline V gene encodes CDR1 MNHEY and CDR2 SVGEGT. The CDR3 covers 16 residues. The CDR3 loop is CASSPSIAGPKNIQYF. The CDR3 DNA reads TGTGCCAGCAGCCCAAGTATTGCGGGTCCCAAAAACATTCAGTACTTC.

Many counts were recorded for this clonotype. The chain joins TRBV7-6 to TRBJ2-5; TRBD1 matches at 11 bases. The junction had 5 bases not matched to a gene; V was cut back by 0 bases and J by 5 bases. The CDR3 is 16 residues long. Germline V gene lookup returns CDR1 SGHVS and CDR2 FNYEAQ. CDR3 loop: CASSLAPDRGPETQYF. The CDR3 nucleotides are TGTGCCAGCAGCTTAGCCCCGGACAGGGGGCCCGAGACCCAGTACTTC.

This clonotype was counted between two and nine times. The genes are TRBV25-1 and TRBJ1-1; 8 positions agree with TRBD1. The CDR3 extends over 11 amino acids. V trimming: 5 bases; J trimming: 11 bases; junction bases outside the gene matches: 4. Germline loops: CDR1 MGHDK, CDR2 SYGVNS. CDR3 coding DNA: TGTGCCAGCAGTAACAGGGGGGAGGCTTTCTTT. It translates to CASSNRGEAFF.

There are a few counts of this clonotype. CDR3 nucleotide sequence: TGTGCCAGCAGCCCAGGGGGGAGCTATGGCTACACCTTC. It yields the protein CASSPGGSYGYTF. This sequence joins TRBV7-9 and TRBJ1-2; 7 bases are a match to TRBD1. Losses at the gene ends were 5 bases for V and 4 bases for J; bases not matched to a gene: 4. This CDR3 is 13 amino acids long. Germline V gene lookup returns CDR1 SEHNR and CDR2 FQNEAQ (reference sequence). The full variable domain, in which reference TRBV7-9 and TRBJ1-2 provide the parts outside the CDR3, is DTGVSQNPRHKITKRGQNVTFRCDPISEHNRLYWYRQTLGQGPEFLTYFQNEAQLEKSRLLSDRFSAERPKGSFSTLEIQRTEQGDSAMYLCASSPGGSYGYTFGSGTRLTVV.

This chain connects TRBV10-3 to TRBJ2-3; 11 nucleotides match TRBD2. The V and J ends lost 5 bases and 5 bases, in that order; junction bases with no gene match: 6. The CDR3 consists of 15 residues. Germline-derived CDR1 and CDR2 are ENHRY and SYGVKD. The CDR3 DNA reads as TGTGCCATCAGTCCCCAAGGACTAGCGGGAGATACGCAGTATTTT. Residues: CAISPQGLAGDTQYF.

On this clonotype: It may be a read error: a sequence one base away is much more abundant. The CDR3 region is CASSLVTPGENEQFF. The CDR3 nucleotides are TGTGCCAGCAGCTTGGTGACTCCAGGGGAAAATGAGCAGTTCTTC. The genes are TRBV5-6 and TRBJ2-1; maybe TRBD1 (6 bases). This CDR3 comprises 15 residues. Trimming removed 0 bases from V and 7 bases from J, with 14 bases in between. Germline-derived CDR1 and CDR2 are SGHDT and YYEEEE.

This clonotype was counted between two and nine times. DNA for the CDR3: TGTGCCAGCAAATTAGCGGGGGGGTTTCAAGAGACCCAGTACTTC. Amino acids: CASKLAGGFQETQYF. The V gene is TRBV7-2, the J gene TRBJ2-5; 11 bases match TRBD2. Trimming at V came to 7 bases and at J to 2 bases, leaving 6 bases not matched to a gene. This CDR3 has 15 amino acids. Germline V gives CDR1 SGHTA, CDR2 FQGNSA.

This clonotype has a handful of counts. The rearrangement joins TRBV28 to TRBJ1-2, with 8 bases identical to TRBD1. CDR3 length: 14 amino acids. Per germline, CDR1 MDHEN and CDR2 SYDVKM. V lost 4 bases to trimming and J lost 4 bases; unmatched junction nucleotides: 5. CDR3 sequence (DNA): TGTGCCAGCAGTTCTACAGGGGGGTCCTATGGCTACACCTTC. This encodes CASSSTGGSYGYTF.

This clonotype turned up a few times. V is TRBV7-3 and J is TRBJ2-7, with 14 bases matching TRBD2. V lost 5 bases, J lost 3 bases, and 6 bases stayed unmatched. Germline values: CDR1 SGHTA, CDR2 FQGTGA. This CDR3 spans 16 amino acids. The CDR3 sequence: CASSHPGLAGDYEQYF. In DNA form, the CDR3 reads TGTGCCAGCAGCCACCCGGGACTAGCGGGGGACTACGAGCAGTACTTC.

As DNA, the CDR3 is TGCAGTGCTAGAGATCTTAGGGGGAGCCAAGAGACCCAGTACTTC. This codes for CSARDLRGSQETQYF. The genes are TRBV20-1 and TRBJ2-5; D possibly corresponds to TRBD1 (6 bases). The CDR3 loop spans 15 amino acids. The V and J ends lost 0 bases and 1 base respectively, with 12 bases between them. From germline, CDR1 is DFQATT and CDR2 SNEGSKA (reference sequence).

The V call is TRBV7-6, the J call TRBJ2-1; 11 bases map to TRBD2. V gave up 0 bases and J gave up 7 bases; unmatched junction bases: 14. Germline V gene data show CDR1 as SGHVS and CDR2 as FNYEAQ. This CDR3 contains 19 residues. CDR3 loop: CASSLARNLAGGPGNEQFF. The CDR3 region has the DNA TGTGCCAGCAGCTTAGCGCGGAACTTAGCGGGAGGGCCGGGGAATGAGCAGTTCTTC.

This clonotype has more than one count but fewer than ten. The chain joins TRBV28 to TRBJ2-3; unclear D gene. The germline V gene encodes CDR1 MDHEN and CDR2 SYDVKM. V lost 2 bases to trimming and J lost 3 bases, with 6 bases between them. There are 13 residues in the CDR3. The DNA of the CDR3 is TGTGCCAGCAGTTTAGATTGGACAGATACGCAGTATTTT. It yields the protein CASSLDWTDTQYF. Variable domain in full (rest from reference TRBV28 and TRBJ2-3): DVKVTQSSRYLVKRTGEKVFLECVQDMDHENMFWYRQDPGLGLRLIYFSYDVKMKEKGDIPEGYSVSREKKERFSLILESASTNQTSMYLCASSLDWTDTQYFGPGTRLTVL.

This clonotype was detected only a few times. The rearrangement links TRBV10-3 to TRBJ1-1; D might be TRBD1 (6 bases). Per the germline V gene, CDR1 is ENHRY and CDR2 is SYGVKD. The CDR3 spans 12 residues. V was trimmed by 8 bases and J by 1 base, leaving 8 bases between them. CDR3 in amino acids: CAIRGGNTEAFF. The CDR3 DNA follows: TGTGCCATCCGAGGGGGGAACACTGAAGCTTTCTTT.

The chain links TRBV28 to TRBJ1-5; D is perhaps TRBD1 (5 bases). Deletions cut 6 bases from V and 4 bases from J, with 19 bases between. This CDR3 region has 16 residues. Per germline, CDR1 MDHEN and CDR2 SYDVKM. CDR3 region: CASSRQRGGINQPQHF. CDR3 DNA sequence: TGTGCCAGCAGCCGACAAAGGGGCGGAATAAATCAGCCCCAGCATTTT.

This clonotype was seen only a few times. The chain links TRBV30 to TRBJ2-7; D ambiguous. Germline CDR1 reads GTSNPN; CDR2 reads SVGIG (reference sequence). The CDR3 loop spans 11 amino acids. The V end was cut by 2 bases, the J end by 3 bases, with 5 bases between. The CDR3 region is CAWSQSYEQYF. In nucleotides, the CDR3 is TGTGCCTGGAGTCAGAGCTACGAGCAGTACTTC.

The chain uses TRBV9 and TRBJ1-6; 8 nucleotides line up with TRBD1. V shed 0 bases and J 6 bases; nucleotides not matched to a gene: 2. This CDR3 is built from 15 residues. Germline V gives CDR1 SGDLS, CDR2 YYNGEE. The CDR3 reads CASSVEDRANSPLHF. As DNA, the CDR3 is TGTGCCAGCAGCGTAGAGGACAGGGCTAATTCACCCCTCCACTTT.

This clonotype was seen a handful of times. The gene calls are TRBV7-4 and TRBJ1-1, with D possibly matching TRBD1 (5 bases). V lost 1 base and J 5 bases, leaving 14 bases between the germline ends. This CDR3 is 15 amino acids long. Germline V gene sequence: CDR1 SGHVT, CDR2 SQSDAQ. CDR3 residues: CASSLEVGGGTEAFF. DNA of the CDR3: TGTGCCAGCAGCTTAGAGGTTGGGGGAGGGACTGAAGCTTTCTTT. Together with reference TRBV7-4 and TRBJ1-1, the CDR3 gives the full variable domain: GAGVSQSPRYKVAKRGRDVALRCDSISGHVTLYWYRQTLGQGSEVLTYSQSDAQRDKSGRPSGRFSAERPERSVSTLKIQRTEQGDSAVYLCASSLEVGGGTEAFFGQGTRLTVV.

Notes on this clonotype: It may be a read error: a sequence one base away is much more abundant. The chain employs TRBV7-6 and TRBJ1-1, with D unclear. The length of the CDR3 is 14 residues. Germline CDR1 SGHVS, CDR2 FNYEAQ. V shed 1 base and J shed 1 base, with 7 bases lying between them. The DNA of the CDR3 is TGTGCCAGCAGCTTAGACCAGGCGAACACTGAAGCTTTCTTT. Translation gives CASSLDQANTEAFF. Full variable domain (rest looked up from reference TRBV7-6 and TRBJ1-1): GAGVSQSPRYKVTKRGQDVALRCDPISGHVSLYWYRQALGQGPEFLTYFNYEAQQDKSGLPNDRFSAERPEGSISTLTIQRTEQRDSAMYRCASSLDQANTEAFFGQGTRLTVV.

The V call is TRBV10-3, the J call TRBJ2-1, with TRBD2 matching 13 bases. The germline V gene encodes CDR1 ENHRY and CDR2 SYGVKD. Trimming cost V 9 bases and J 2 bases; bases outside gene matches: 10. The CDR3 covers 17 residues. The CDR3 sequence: CAISPGTSGIPYNEQFF. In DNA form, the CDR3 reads TGTGCCATTTCCCCCGGGACTAGCGGGATCCCCTACAATGAGCAGTTCTTC.

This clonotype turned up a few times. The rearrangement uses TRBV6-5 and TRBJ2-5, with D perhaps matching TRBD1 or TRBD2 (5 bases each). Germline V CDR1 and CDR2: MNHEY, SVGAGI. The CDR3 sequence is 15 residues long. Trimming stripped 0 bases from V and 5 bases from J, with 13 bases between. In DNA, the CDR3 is TGTGCCAGCAGTTACTCGTCCGGAGAGGGGGAGACCCAGTACTTC. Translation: CASSYSSGEGETQYF.

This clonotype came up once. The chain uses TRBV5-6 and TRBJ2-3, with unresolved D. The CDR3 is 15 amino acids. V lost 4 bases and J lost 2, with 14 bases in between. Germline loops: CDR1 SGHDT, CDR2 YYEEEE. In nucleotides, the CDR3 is TGTGCCAGCAGCGCCCCCCTCGCGAACACAGATACGCAGTATTTT. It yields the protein CASSAPLANTDTQYF.

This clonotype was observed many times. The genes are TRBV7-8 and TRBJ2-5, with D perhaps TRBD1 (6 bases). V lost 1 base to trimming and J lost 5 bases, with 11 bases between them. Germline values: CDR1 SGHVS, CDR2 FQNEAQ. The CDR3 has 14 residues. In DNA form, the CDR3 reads TGTGCCAGCAGCTTAGAACAGGGAAGCGAGACCCAGTACTTC. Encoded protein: CASSLEQGSETQYF.

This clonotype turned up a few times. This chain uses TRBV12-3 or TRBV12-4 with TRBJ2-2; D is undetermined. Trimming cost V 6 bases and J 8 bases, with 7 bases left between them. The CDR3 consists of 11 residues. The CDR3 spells CASRSIGELFF. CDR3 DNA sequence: TGTGCCAGCAGGTCTATTGGGGAGCTGTTTTTT.

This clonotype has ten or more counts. CDR3 DNA: TGTGCCAGCAGCTTAGATCCTGAAGCTTTCTTT. Translated, it gives CASSLDPEAFF. The J gene is TRBJ1-1, the V gene TRBV7-2; D is uncertain. With 1 base removed from V and 6 bases from J, the gap between germline ends came to 3 bases. CDR1 SGHTA and CDR2 FQGNSA come from the germline V gene. The CDR3 spans 11 residues.

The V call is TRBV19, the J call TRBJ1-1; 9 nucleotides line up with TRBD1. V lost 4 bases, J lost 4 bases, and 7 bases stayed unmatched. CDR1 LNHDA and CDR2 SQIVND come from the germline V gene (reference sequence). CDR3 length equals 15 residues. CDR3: CASSTEQGAITEAFF. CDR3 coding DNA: TGTGCCAGTAGTACCGAACAGGGGGCGATCACTGAAGCTTTCTTT.

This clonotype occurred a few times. The CDR3 reads CSAAAGVSYEQYF. As DNA, the CDR3 is TGCAGTGCTGCCGCGGGAGTCTCCTACGAGCAGTACTTC. The chain employs TRBV20-1 and TRBJ2-7; 7 nucleotides match TRBD2. The CDR3 contains 13 residues. V was pared by 5 bases and J by 0 bases, with 4 bases of the junction left unmatched. The V gene's germline CDR1 is DFQATT and CDR2 SNEGSKA (reference sequence).

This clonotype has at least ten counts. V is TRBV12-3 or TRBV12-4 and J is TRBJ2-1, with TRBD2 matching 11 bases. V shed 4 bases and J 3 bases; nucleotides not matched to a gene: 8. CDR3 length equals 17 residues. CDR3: CASSSSNSGRVYNEQFF. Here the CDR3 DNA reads TGTGCCAGCAGTTCCTCGAATAGCGGGAGGGTCTACAATGAGCAGTTCTTC.